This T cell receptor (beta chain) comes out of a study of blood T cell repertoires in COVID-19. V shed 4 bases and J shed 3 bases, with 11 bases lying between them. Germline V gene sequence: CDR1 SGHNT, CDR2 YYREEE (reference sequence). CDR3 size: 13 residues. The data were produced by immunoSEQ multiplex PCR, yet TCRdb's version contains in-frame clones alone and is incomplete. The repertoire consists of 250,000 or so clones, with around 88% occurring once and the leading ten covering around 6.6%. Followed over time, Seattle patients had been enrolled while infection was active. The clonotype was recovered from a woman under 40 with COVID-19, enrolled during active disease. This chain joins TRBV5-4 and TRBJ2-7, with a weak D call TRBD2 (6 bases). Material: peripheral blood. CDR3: CASSPLGGYEQYV. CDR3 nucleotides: TGTGCCAGCAGCCCCCTGGGGGGCTACGAGCAGTACGTC.